The 5 T cell receptor beta chains presented below share a single source sample, sequenced in a study of T cell repertoires in cytomegalovirus infection. One entry per CDR3 protein results from TCRdb running MiXCR on the reads. Of some 560,000 distinct CDR3 sequences detected, approximately 40% appear once; the ten largest clones hold around 48%. Their antigens remain unidentified. The material sequenced was cultured PBMCs, taken from culture after CMV antigen stimulation. The receptor set was obtained from a human donor in good health (CMV status not recorded). Some clones in this sample may be carry-over from other donors' samples.

The rearrangement joins TRBV19 to TRBJ1-6; no clear D gene. The germline CDR1 and CDR2 sequences are LNHDA and SQIVND (reference sequence). This CDR3 spans 16 amino acids. V shed 7 bases and J shed 0 bases, with 13 bases lying between them. As DNA, the CDR3 is TGTGCCAGTACCAAAGGCCGTGTCTCCTATAATTCACCCCTCCACTTT. This gives the protein CASTKGRVSYNSPLHF.

The table lists this clonotype with a few counts. The CDR3 is CASSLGAHTVSKNIQYF. For the CDR3, the DNA is TGTGCCAGCAGCTTAGGGGCCCATACCGTGTCCAAAAACATTCAGTACTTC. The J gene is TRBJ2-4, the V gene TRBV7-8, with unresolved D. Germline values: CDR1 SGHVS, CDR2 FQNEAQ. V was clipped by 1 base and J by 2 bases, with 15 bases between them. The CDR3 is made up of 17 amino acids.

This clonotype was seen repeatedly, ten times or more. The gene calls are TRBV7-2 and TRBJ2-1; 9 bases align to TRBD2. V shed 5 bases and J 2 bases; nucleotides not matched to a gene: 7. The CDR3 covers 16 residues. Germline V gene sequence: CDR1 SGHTA, CDR2 FQGNSA. The CDR3 loop reads CASSPRSSGAYNEQFF. The CDR3 DNA sequence: TGTGCCAGCAGCCCCCGTTCTAGCGGGGCCTACAATGAGCAGTTCTTC.

The chain employs TRBV19 and TRBJ2-7; 12 positions agree with TRBD2. Germline CDR1 is LNHDA and CDR2 is SQIVND (reference sequence). The CDR3 totals 15 residues. V trimming: 4 bases; J trimming: 3 bases; junction bases outside the gene matches: 4. In DNA, the CDR3 is TGTGCCAGTAGTACTACGACTAGCGGGAGCTACGAGCAGTACTTC. It encodes CASSTTTSGSYEQYF.

The chain couples TRBV7-4 to TRBJ2-2; a possible D gene is TRBD1 (5 bases). The CDR3 spans 16 residues. Germline-derived CDR1 and CDR2 are SGHVT and SQSDAQ. Trimming left V 6 bases short and J 5 bases short, with 19 bases between. CDR3 coding DNA: TGTGCCAGCAGACCGAACCACGGACATCGGACCGGGGAGCTGTTTTTT. This encodes CASRPNHGHRTGELFF.